The rows below give T cell receptor beta chains drawn from one sample of a study of control samples from healthy donors and cancer patients. Assay: immunoSEQ multiplex PCR; the TCRdb copy retains only in-frame clones and omits some. The data show roughly 130,000 clones, roughly 92% seen once. The sequencing input was blood. The source of these receptors is a man aged 25-40 years in good health. The CDR3 runs from the conserved cysteine through the conserved F or W. The D gene is left open where the match is weak. The listing skips clone size in some rows; elsewhere it reads once, few, many or a size class.

CDR3: CASSLTGVGTEAFF
DNA: TGTGCCAGCAGCTTAACAGGGGTCGGCACTGAAGCTTTCTTT
V: TRBV7-3
J: TRBJ1-1
D: NA
size: NA

CDR3: CASSLDQSNTGELFF
DNA: TGTGCCAGCAGCTTAGACCAATCGAACACCGGGGAGCTGTTTTTT
V: TRBV11-3
J: TRBJ2-2
D: NA
size: once

CDR3: CASSDSGYNEQFF
DNA: TGTGCCAGCAGTGATTCCGGTTACAATGAGCAGTTCTTC
V: TRBV25-1
J: TRBJ2-1
D: NA
size: NA

CDR3: CASIILTEAFF
DNA: TGTGCCAGCATCATTTTGACTGAAGCTTTCTTT
V: TRBV6-5
J: TRBJ1-1
D: NA
size: NA

CDR3: CASSLQGAGGYTF
DNA: TGTGCCAGCAGCTTACAGGGGGCGGGCGGCTACACCTTC
V: TRBV7-9
J: TRBJ1-2
D: TRBD1
size: NA

CDR3: CATSRDLTTGNTIYF
DNA: TGTGCCACCAGCAGAGATCTGACCACTGGAAACACCATATATTTT
V: TRBV15
J: TRBJ1-3
D: NA
size: NA

CDR3: CASSLEGGQSEALFF
DNA: TGTGCCAGCAGCTTAGAGGGGGGACAGTCGGAGGCGCTGTTTTTT
V: TRBV7-2
J: TRBJ2-2
D: NA
size: NA

CDR3: CASSSNPLSAYEQYF
DNA: TGTGCCAGCAGCTCTAACCCCCTCTCGGCGTACGAGCAGTACTTC
V: TRBV5-8
J: TRBJ2-7
D: NA
size: NA

CDR3: CASTLTGLGQPQHF
DNA: TGTGCCAGCACTTTAACAGGGCTCGGACAGCCCCAGCATTTT
V: TRBV2
J: TRBJ1-5
D: NA
size: NA

CDR3: CASSLSPAGNGYTF
DNA: TGTGCCAGCAGTTTATCGCCCGCAGGGAATGGCTACACCTTC
V: TRBV28
J: TRBJ1-2
D: NA
size: NA

CDR3: CASSPRTSGRERYNEQFF
DNA: TGTGCCAGCAGCCCGCGGACTAGCGGGAGGGAACGCTACAATGAGCAGTTCTTC
V: TRBV7-2
J: TRBJ2-1
D: TRBD2
size: NA

CDR3: CASSTGTHEQYF
DNA: TGTGCCAGCTCGACAGGGACTCACGAGCAGTACTTC
V: TRBV6-5
J: TRBJ2-7
D: NA
size: NA

CDR3: CASSDAAVAGREQYF
DNA: TGTGCCAGCAGTGACGCCGCGGTAGCGGGGCGGGAGCAGTACTTC
V: TRBV25-1
J: TRBJ2-7
D: TRBD2
size: NA

CDR3: CASRPGSRGTQYF
DNA: TGTGCCAGCAGACCGGGATCCCGGGGTACGCAGTATTTT
V: TRBV3-1/TRBV3-2
J: TRBJ2-3
D: NA
size: NA

CDR3: CASSVYPSGSGYEQYF
DNA: TGTGCCAGCAGTGTTTACCCTAGCGGGAGTGGATACGAGCAGTACTTC
V: TRBV6-1
J: TRBJ2-7
D: TRBD2
size: NA

CDR3: CASRDRAYGYTF
DNA: TGTGCCAGCCGGGACAGGGCATATGGCTACACCTTC
V: TRBV28
J: TRBJ1-2
D: TRBD1
size: once

CDR3: CASSLVLGTNYGYTF
DNA: TGTGCCAGCAGCTTGGTTCTGGGGACTAACTATGGCTACACCTTC
V: TRBV5-6
J: TRBJ1-2
D: NA
size: NA

CDR3: CASSQQTGRGNTIYF
DNA: TGCGCCAGCAGCCAACAGACAGGGCGAGGAAACACCATATATTTT
V: TRBV4-3
J: TRBJ1-3
D: TRBD1
size: NA

CDR3: CASGPVELAYEQYF
DNA: TGCGCCAGCGGGCCCGTTGAACTAGCCTACGAGCAGTACTTC
V: TRBV4-1
J: TRBJ2-7
D: NA
size: NA

CDR3: CAGKTTGTGNSPLHF
DNA: TGTGCCGGCAAGACAACCGGGACAGGGAATTCACCCCTCCACTTT
V: TRBV6-5
J: TRBJ1-6
D: TRBD1
size: NA

CDR3: CASVTSYNEQFF
DNA: TGTGCTAGTGTCACCTCCTACAATGAGCAGTTCTTC
V: TRBV12-5
J: TRBJ2-1
D: NA
size: NA

CDR3: CASSKEHMGGSYEQYF
DNA: TGTGCCAGCAGCAAAGAACATATGGGGGGCTCCTACGAGCAGTACTTC
V: TRBV21-1
J: TRBJ2-7
D: NA
size: NA

CDR3: CASSLPGGVEKLFF
DNA: TGTGCCAGCAGTTTGCCGGGCGGGGTCGAAAAACTGTTTTTT
V: TRBV28
J: TRBJ1-4
D: NA
size: once

CDR3: CASSYRRVQETQYF
DNA: TGTGCCAGCAGTTATCGGCGGGTACAAGAGACCCAGTACTTC
V: TRBV28
J: TRBJ2-5
D: NA
size: NA

CDR3: CASSLQGGGNTIYF
DNA: TGTGCCAGCAGTCTACAGGGCGGAGGAAACACCATATATTTT
V: TRBV6-2/TRBV6-3
J: TRBJ1-3
D: NA
size: NA

CDR3: CASSYIRSPLHF
DNA: TGTGCCAGCAGTTACATAAGGTCACCCCTCCACTTT
V: TRBV6-6
J: TRBJ1-6
D: NA
size: NA

CDR3: CASSSDRYSNQPQHF
DNA: TGTGCCAGCAGTTCGGACAGATATAGCAATCAGCCCCAGCATTTT
V: TRBV27
J: TRBJ1-5
D: NA
size: NA

CDR3: CASSDSRVPELFF
DNA: TGTGCCAGCAGTGACTCCAGGGTGCCAGAACTGTTTTTT
V: TRBV6-5
J: TRBJ1-4
D: NA
size: NA

CDR3: CATSKGPPANTGELFF
DNA: TGTGCCACCAGCAAAGGACCGCCCGCGAACACCGGGGAGCTGTTTTTT
V: TRBV10-3
J: TRBJ2-2
D: NA
size: NA

CDR3: CASSKAGIQPQHF
DNA: TGTGCCAGCAGCAAAGCTGGAATCCAGCCCCAGCATTTT
V: TRBV21-1
J: TRBJ1-5
D: NA
size: NA

CDR3: CASNGGQEWDEAFF
DNA: TGTGCCAGTAATGGGGGACAGGAGTGGGATGAAGCTTTCTTT
V: TRBV19
J: TRBJ1-1
D: TRBD1
size: few

CDR3: CASSLDRGAGGPGDEQYF
DNA: TGTGCCAGCAGCTTAGATAGGGGAGCGGGAGGGCCTGGGGACGAGCAGTACTTC
V: TRBV13
J: TRBJ2-7
D: TRBD2
size: NA

CDR3: CASSLGSPSTDTQYF
DNA: TGTGCCAGCAGCTTAGGAAGCCCGAGCACAGATACGCAGTATTTT
V: TRBV7-9
J: TRBJ2-3
D: NA
size: NA

CDR3: CASSPGWSGHLNTEAFF
DNA: TGTGCCAGCAGCCCTGGCTGGTCTGGGCACCTGAACACTGAAGCTTTCTTT
V: TRBV5-6
J: TRBJ1-1
D: NA
size: NA

CDR3: CASSDQGAPEAFF
DNA: TGTGCCAGCAGCGATCAGGGGGCCCCTGAAGCTTTCTTT
V: TRBV5-6
J: TRBJ1-1
D: TRBD1
size: NA

CDR3: CAWNKVVPNGYTF
DNA: TGTGCCTGGAATAAAGTAGTCCCTAATGGCTACACCTTC
V: TRBV30
J: TRBJ1-2
D: NA
size: NA

CDR3: CASSPNRLDSYEQYF
DNA: TGTGCCAGCAGCCCTAACCGACTGGACTCCTACGAGCAGTACTTC
V: TRBV11-2
J: TRBJ2-7
D: NA
size: NA

CDR3: CASSRGTSGLQETQYF
DNA: TGTGCCAGCAGTCGTGGGACTAGCGGGCTGCAAGAGACCCAGTACTTC
V: TRBV6-6
J: TRBJ2-5
D: TRBD2
size: NA

CDR3: CASSLEPAGGFYNEQFF
DNA: TGTGCCAGCAGCTTAGAGCCCGCGGGAGGGTTCTACAATGAGCAGTTCTTC
V: TRBV7-8
J: TRBJ2-1
D: TRBD2
size: NA

CDR3: CASRGGRNTGELFF
DNA: TGTGCCAGCAGAGGTGGTCGAAACACCGGGGAGCTGTTTTTT
V: TRBV4-2
J: TRBJ2-2
D: NA
size: NA

CDR3: CASSPVTTRHNEGYTF
DNA: TGTGCCAGCTCACCAGTGACAACGCGACACAATGAGGGCTACACCTTC
V: TRBV18
J: TRBJ1-2
D: NA
size: NA

CDR3: CASSLDGGNPSYEQYF
DNA: TGCGCCAGCAGCTTGGATGGAGGAAACCCATCCTACGAGCAGTACTTC
V: TRBV5-1
J: TRBJ2-7
D: NA
size: NA

CDR3: CAGNSGTGDSGELFF
DNA: TGTGCCGGTAATTCCGGGACAGGGGATTCCGGGGAGCTGTTTTTT
V: TRBV30
J: TRBJ2-2
D: TRBD1
size: NA

CDR3: CASSFRGEKLFF
DNA: TGTGCCAGCAGTTTCAGGGGAGAAAAACTGTTTTTT
V: TRBV12-3/TRBV12-4
J: TRBJ1-4
D: NA
size: NA

CDR3: CASSQDDYGGTQYF
DNA: TGTGCCAGCAGCCAAGACGACTACGGGGGGACGCAGTATTTT
V: TRBV3-1/TRBV3-2
J: TRBJ2-3
D: TRBD2
size: NA

CDR3: CASSLGPTGMNTEAFF
DNA: TGTGCCAGCAGCCTTGGTCCAACAGGGATGAACACTGAAGCTTTCTTT
V: TRBV9
J: TRBJ1-1
D: NA
size: NA

CDR3: CASSYNRGTTEAFF
DNA: TGTGCCAGCAGCTACAACAGGGGTACCACTGAAGCTTTCTTT
V: TRBV3-1/TRBV3-2
J: TRBJ1-1
D: TRBD1
size: once

CDR3: CASSDSGINTDTQYF
DNA: TGTGCCAGCAGTGACTCAGGAATTAACACAGATACGCAGTATTTT
V: TRBV6-4
J: TRBJ2-3
D: NA
size: NA

CDR3: CASSSSFRGSSSPLHF
DNA: TGTGCCAGCAGCTCGTCTTTCAGGGGCAGTAGTTCACCCCTCCACTTT
V: TRBV5-5
J: TRBJ1-6
D: NA
size: once

CDR3: CASSGPEETQYF
DNA: TGTGCCAGCAGCGGTCCGGAAGAGACCCAGTACTTC
V: TRBV28
J: TRBJ2-5
D: NA
size: NA

CDR3: CASSYSSDRGKQFF
DNA: TGTGCCAGCAGTTACTCTTCGGACAGGGGCAAGCAGTTCTTC
V: TRBV6-6
J: TRBJ2-1
D: TRBD1
size: NA

CDR3: CASSFHRDVTYEQYF
DNA: TGTGCCAGCAGCTTTCACCGGGACGTAACCTACGAGCAGTACTTC
V: TRBV11-2
J: TRBJ2-7
D: NA
size: NA

CDR3: CASSQETPGGANVLTF
DNA: TGCGCCAGCAGCCAAGAAACCCCCGGTGGGGCCAACGTCCTGACTTTC
V: TRBV4-3
J: TRBJ2-6
D: NA
size: NA